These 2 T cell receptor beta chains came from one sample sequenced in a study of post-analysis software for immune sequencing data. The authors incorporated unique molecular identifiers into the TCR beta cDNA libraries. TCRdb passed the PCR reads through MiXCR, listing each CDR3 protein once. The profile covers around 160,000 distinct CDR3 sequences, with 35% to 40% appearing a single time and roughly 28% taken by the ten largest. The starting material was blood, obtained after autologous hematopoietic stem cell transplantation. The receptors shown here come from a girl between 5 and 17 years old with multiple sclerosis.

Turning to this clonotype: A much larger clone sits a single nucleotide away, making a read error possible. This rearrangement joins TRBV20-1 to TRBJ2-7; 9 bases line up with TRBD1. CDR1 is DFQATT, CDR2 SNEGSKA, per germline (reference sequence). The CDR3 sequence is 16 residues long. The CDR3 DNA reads TGCGGTGCTACCCATCTACCGGGACAGGGAACCTACGAGCAGTACTTC. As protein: CGATHLPGQGTYEQYF.

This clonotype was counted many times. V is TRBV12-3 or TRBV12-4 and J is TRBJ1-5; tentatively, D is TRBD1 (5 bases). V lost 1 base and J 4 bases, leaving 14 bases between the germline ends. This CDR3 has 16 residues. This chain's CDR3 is CASSLEGAYSNQPQHF. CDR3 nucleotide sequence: TGTGCCAGCAGTTTAGAAGGGGCCTACTCAAATCAGCCCCAGCATTTT.